The clone carrying this T cell receptor (beta chain) appeared a few times. No antigen is known for it. This cohort consisted of healthy bone marrow donors. The source of the sample is a study of cytomegalovirus exposure and HLA in healthy donors. Vbeta (60) and Jbeta (13) primers were used in the PCR. Measured with immunoSEQ multiplex PCR; TCRdb has only the in-frame clones, and not every one. The data show roughly 150,000 clones, roughly 80% seen once. The study's findings and limits: According to the study, 160 or so TCR beta chains were cytomegalovirus-associated.

Looked up from germline, CDR1 is SGHNT and CDR2 is YYREEE (reference sequence). CDR3 length: 17 residues. J lost 0 bases, V lost 0 bases, and 9 bases had no gene match. This TCR derives from a man aged 18 to 29 in good health and CMV-seropositive. The rearrangement links TRBV5-4 to TRBJ2-7, with 7 nucleotides matching TRBD2. What was sequenced was PBMCs. The DNA of the CDR3 is TGTGCCAGCAGCTTGGGCCGAGGGAGGGCCAGCTCCTACGAGCAGTACTTC. Encoded protein: CASSLGRGRASSYEQYF.